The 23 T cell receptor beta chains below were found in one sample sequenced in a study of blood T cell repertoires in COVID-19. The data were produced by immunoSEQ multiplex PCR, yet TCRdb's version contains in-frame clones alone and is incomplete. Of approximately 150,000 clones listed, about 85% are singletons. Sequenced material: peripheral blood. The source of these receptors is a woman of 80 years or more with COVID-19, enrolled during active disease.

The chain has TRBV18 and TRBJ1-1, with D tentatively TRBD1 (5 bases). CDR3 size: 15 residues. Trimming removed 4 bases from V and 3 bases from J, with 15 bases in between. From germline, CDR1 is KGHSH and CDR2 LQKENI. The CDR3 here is CASSLGPLEYTEAFF. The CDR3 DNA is TGTGCCAGCTCACTGGGGCCCCTGGAGTACACTGAAGCTTTCTTT.

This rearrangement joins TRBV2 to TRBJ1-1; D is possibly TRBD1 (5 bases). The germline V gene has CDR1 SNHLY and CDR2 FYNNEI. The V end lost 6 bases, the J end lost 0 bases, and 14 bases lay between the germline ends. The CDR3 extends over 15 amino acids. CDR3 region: CASSRSGRVNTEAFF. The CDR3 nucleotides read TGTGCCAGCAGCCGGTCAGGCAGGGTGAACACTGAAGCTTTCTTT.

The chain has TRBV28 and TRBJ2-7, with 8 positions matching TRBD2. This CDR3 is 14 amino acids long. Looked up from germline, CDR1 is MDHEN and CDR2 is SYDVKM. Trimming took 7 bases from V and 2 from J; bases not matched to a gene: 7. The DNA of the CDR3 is TGTGCCAGCACCTTAGCGGGACGACCCTACGAGCAGTACTTC. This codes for CASTLAGRPYEQYF.

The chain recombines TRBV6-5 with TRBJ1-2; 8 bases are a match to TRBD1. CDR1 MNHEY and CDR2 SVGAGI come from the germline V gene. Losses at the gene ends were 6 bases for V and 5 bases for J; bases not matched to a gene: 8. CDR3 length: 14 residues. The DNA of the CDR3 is TGTGCCAGCAGGGCTACGCAGGGGGCGTATGGCTACACCTTC. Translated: CASRATQGAYGYTF.

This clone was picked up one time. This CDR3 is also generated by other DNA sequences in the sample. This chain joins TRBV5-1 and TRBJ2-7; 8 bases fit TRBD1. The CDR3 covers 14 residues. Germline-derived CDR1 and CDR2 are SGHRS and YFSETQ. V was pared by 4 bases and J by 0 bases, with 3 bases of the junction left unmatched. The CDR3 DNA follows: TGCGCCAGCAGCAGTACAGGGGGCTCCTACGAGCAGTACTTC. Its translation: CASSSTGGSYEQYF.

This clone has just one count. CDR3 in DNA: TGTGCCAGCAGTGACCAAACTATCAATGAGCAGTTCTTC. This encodes CASSDQTINEQFF. The chain uses TRBV12-3 or TRBV12-4 and TRBJ2-1, with D unclear. The V gene lost 5 bases and the J gene lost 6 bases, with 11 bases spanning the gap. The CDR3 length is 13 residues.

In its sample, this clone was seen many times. The CDR3 DNA sequence: TGTGCCAGCAGCTCCAGGGGTAGCAATCAGCCCCAGCATTTT. Translation gives CASSSRGSNQPQHF. The chain links TRBV7-9 to TRBJ1-5; tentatively, D is TRBD1 (6 bases). This CDR3 spans 14 amino acids. V was clipped by 4 bases and J by 0 bases, with 7 bases between them. CDR1 and CDR2 (germline): SEHNR, FQNEAQ (reference sequence).

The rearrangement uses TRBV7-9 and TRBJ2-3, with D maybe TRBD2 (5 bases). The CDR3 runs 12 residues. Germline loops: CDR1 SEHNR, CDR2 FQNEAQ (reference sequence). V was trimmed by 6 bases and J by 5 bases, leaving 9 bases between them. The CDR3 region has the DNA TGTGCCAGCAGATCCGAGGGAGATACGCAGTATTTT. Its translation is CASRSEGDTQYF.

Here the CDR3 reads CATSEPKSAGVVDTQYF. The CDR3 DNA is TGTGCCACCAGTGAACCTAAATCAGCGGGAGTAGTGGATACGCAGTATTTT. The J gene is TRBJ2-3, the V gene TRBV24-1, with 8 bases matching TRBD2. Germline V gives CDR1 KGHDR, CDR2 SFDVKD. After removal of 4 bases from V and 6 bases from J, the junction contained 14 bases not matched to a gene. The CDR3 extends over 17 amino acids.

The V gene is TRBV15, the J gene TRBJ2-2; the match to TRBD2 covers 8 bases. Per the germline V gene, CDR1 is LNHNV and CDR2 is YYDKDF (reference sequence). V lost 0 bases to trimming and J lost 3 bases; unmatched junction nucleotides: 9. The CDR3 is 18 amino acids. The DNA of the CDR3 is TGTGCCACCAGCAGAGATCCCGCGGGGGGCATTTACACCGGGGAGCTGTTTTTT. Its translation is CATSRDPAGGIYTGELFF.

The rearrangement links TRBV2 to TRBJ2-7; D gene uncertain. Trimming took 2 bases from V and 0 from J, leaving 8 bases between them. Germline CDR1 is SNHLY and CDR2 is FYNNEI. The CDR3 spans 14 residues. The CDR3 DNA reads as TGTGCCAGCAGTGAATCAGCTAGCTCCTACGAGCAGTACTTC. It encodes CASSESASSYEQYF.

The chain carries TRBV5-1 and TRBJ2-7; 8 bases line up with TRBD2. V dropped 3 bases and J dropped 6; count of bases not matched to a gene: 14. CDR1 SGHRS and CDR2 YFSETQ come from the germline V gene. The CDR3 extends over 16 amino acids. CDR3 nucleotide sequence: TGCGCCAGCAGCTCATCGGGACGGGCGGGAGGACTCGAGCAGTACTTC. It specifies CASSSSGRAGGLEQYF.

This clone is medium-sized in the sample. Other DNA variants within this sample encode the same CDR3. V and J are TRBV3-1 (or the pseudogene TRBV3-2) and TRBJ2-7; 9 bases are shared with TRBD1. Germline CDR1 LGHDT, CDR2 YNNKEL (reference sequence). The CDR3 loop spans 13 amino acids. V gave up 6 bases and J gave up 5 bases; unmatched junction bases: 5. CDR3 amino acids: CASSLTGGHEQYF. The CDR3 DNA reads TGTGCCAGCAGTCTTACAGGGGGCCACGAGCAGTACTTC.

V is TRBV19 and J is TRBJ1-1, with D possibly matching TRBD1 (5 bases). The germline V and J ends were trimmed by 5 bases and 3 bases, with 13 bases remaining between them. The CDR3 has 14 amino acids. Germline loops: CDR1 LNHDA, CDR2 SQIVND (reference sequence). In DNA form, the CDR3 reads TGTGCCAGTAGTTCCAGGGAAAAGGACACTGAAGCTTTCTTT. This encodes CASSSREKDTEAFF.

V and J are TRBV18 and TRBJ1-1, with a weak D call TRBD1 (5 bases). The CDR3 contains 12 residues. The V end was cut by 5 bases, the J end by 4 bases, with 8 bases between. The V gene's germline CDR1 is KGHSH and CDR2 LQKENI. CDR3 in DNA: TGTGCCAGCTCAAGCGGGGCCACTGAAGCTTTCTTT. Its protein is CASSSGATEAFF.

The CDR3, as DNA: TGTGCCAGCAGCCGGGGACTCTATGGCTACACCTTC. Protein: CASSRGLYGYTF. The chain links TRBV3-1 (or the pseudogene TRBV3-2) to TRBJ1-2; a weak D match, TRBD1 (5 bases). The CDR3 is 12 residues long. Germline lookup yields CDR1 LGHDT and CDR2 YNNKEL (reference sequence). V was shortened by 4 bases and J by 4 bases, with 7 bases between the two germline ends.

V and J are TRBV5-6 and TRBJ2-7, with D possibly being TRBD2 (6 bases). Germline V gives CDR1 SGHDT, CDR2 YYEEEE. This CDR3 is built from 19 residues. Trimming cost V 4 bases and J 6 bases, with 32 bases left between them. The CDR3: CASSPPGGWNRHLNGEQYF. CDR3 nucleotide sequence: TGTGCCAGCAGCCCTCCCGGGGGTTGGAACCGCCACCTTAATGGCGAGCAGTACTTC. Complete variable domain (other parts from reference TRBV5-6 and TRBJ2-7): DAGVTQSPTHLIKTRGQQVTLRCSPKSGHDTVSWYQQALGQGPQFIFQYYEEEERQRGNFPDRFSGHQFPNYSSELNVNALLLGDSALYLCASSPPGGWNRHLNGEQYFGPGTRLTVT.

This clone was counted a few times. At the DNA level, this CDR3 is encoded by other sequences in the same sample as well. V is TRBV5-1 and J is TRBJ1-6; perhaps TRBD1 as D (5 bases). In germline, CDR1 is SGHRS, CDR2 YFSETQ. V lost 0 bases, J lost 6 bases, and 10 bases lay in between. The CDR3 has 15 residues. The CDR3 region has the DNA TGCGCCAGCAGCTTGGGCCAGGGCGGTAATTCACCCCTCCACTTT. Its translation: CASSLGQGGNSPLHF.

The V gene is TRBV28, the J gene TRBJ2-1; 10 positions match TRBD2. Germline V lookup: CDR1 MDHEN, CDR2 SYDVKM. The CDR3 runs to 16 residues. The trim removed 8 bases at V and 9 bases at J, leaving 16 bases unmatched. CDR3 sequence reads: CASVWASGSQGREQFF. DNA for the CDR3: TGTGCCAGCGTCTGGGCTAGCGGGAGCCAAGGGCGTGAGCAGTTCTTC.

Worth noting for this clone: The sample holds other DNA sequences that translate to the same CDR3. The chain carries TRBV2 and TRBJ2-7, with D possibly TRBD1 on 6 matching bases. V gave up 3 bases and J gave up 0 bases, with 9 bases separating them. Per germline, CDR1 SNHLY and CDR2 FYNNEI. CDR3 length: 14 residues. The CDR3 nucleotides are TGTGCCAGCAGTGATCAGGGGAGCTCCTACGAGCAGTACTTC. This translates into CASSDQGSSYEQYF.

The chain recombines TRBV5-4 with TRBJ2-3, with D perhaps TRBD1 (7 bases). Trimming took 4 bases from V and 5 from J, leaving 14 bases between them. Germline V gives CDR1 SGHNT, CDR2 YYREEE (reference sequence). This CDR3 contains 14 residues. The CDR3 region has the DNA TGTGCCAGCAGCCAGGGGGGAGTCAGAGATACGCAGTATTTT. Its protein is CASSQGGVRDTQYF.

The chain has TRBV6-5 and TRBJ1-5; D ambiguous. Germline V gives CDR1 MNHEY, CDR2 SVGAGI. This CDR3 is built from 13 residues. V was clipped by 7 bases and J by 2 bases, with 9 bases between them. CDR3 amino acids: CASNAAGNQPQHF. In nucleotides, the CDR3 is TGTGCCAGCAATGCGGCCGGCAATCAGCCCCAGCATTTT.

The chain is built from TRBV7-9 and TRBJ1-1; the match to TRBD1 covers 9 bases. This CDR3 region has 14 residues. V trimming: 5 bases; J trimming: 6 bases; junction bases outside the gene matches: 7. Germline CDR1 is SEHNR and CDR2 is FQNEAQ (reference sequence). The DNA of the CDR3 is TGTGCCAGCAGCGCCGGGACAGGGCGCGCTGAAGCTTTCTTT. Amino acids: CASSAGTGRAEAFF.